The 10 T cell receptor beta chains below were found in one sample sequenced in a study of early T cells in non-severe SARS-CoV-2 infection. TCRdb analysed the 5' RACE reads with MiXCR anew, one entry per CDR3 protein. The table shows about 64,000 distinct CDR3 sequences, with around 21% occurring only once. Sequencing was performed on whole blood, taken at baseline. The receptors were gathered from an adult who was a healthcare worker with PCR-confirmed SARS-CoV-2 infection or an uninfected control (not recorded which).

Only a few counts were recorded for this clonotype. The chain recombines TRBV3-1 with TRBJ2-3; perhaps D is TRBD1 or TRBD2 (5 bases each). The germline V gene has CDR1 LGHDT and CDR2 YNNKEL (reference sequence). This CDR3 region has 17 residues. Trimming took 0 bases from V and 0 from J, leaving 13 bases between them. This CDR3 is CASSQEERDGSTDTQYF. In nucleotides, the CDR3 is TGTGCCAGCAGCCAAGAGGAAAGGGACGGGAGCACAGATACGCAGTATTTT.

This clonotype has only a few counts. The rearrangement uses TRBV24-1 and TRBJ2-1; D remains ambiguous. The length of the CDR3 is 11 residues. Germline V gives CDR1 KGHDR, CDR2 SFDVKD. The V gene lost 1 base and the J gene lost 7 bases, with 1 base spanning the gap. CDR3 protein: CATSDFNEQFF. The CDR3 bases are TGTGCCACCAGTGATTTTAATGAGCAGTTCTTC.

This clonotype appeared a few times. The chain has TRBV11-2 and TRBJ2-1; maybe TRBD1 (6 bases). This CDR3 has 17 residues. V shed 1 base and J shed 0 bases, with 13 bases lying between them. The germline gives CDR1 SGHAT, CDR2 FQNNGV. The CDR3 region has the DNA TGTGCCAGCAGCTTAGTGTACAGGGCCAGCTCCTACAATGAGCAGTTCTTC. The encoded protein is CASSLVYRASSYNEQFF.

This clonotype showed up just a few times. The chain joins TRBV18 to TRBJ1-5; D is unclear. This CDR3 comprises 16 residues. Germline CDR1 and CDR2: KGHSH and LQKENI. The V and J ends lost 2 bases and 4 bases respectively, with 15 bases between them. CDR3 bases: TGTGCCAGCTCACCAAGCATCCCGGTGCGTAATCAGCCCCAGCATTTT. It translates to CASSPSIPVRNQPQHF. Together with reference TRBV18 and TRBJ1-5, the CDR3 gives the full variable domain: NAGVMQNPRHLVRRRGQEARLRCSPMKGHSHVYWYRQLPEEGLKFMVYLQKENIIDESGMPKERFSAEFPKEGPSILRIQQVVRGDSAAYFCASSPSIPVRNQPQHFGDGTRLSIL.

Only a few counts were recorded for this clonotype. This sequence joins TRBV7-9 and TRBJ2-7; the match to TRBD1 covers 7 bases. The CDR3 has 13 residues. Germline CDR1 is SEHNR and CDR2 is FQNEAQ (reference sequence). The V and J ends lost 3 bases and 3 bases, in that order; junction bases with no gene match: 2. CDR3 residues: CASSFGTDYEQYF. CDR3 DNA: TGTGCCAGCAGCTTCGGGACAGACTACGAGCAGTACTTC.

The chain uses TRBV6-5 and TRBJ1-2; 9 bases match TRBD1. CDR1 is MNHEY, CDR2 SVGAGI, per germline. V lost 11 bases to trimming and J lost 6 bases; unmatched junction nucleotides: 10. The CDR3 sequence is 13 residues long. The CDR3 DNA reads TGTGCCGTCCTCGGAAGGACAGGGGATGGCTACACCTTC. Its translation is CAVLGRTGDGYTF.

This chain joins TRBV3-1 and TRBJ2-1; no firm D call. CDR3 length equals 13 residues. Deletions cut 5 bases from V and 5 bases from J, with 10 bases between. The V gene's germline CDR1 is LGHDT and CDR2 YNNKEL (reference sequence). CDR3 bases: TGTGCCAGCAGCTCGGACCTGAACAATGAGCAGTTCTTC. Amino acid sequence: CASSSDLNNEQFF.

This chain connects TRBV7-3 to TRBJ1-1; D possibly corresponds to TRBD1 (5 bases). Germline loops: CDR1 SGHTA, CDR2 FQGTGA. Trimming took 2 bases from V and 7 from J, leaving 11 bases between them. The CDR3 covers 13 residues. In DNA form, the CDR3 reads TGTGCCAGCAGCTTAGGTGTCGGGGGTGAAGCTTTCTTT. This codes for CASSLGVGGEAFF.

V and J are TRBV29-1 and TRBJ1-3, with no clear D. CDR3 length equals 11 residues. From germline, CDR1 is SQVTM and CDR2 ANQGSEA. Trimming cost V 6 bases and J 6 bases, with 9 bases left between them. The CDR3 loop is CSVERENTIYF. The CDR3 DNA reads TGCAGCGTAGAAAGAGAAAACACCATATATTTT.

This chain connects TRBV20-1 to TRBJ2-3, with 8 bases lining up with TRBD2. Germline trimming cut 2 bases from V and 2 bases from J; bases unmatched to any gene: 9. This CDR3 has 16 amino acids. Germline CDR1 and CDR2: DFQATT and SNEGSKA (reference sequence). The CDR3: CSARSGRGNHTDTQYF. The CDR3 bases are TGCAGTGCTAGATCCGGGAGGGGGAACCACACAGATACGCAGTATTTT.